Reported below is one T cell receptor (beta chain). This entry is derived from a study of blood T cell repertoires in COVID-19. The data were produced by immunoSEQ multiplex PCR, yet TCRdb's version contains in-frame clones alone and is incomplete. The data show approximately 400,000 clones, roughly 90% seen once. In germline, CDR1 is SEHNR, CDR2 FQNEAQ (reference sequence). CDR3 length: 17 amino acids. V lost 4 bases and J 4 bases, leaving 20 bases between the germline ends. Sequenced input: peripheral blood. This sequence was found in a man aged 35 to 55 with acute or convalescent COVID-19. This sequence joins TRBV7-9 and TRBJ1-3; TRBD1 might be the D (5 bases). The CDR3 DNA follows: TGTGCCAGCAGCTCCCGGGACTCCTGGGGGAAGGGAAACACCATATATTTT. Protein sequence: CASSSRDSWGKGNTIYF.